This TCR beta chain is from a study of human T cells and chemical hapten exposure. Time point: patch test 2, 6 weeks after DPC sensitization. As to treatment: therapeutic diphenylcyclopropenone sensitization with weekly scalp DPC. Extraction yielded total RNA from whole blood (unfractionated). Germline V lookup: CDR1 SGHRS, CDR2 YFSETQ. CDR3 length: 16 residues. V was pared by 4 bases and J by 7 bases, with 14 bases of the junction left unmatched. TCRdb reprocessed the RACE reads with MiXCR, giving one entry per CDR3 protein. This sample carries a few hundred thousand distinct CDR3 sequences, about 6.9% of them seen once, and the ten largest clones take about 5.6%. This clonotype was seen repeatedly, ten times or more. Its specificity is not known. Study findings and constraints: DPC sensitization produced no change in TCRs with frequency above 1 in 1000.

Material: whole blood, obtained in connection with sensitization to the hapten diphenylcyclopropenone (DPC). This sequence originates from a woman between 18 and 29 years old with alopecia areata. Some clones in this sample may be carry-over from other donors' samples. The chain employs TRBV5-1 and TRBJ2-1, with 7 bases fitting TRBD1. CDR3 bases: TGCGCCAGCAGCCCCCCGACAGGGCCTAGTGGTAATGAGCAGTTCTTC. Its translation: CASSPPTGPSGNEQFF.